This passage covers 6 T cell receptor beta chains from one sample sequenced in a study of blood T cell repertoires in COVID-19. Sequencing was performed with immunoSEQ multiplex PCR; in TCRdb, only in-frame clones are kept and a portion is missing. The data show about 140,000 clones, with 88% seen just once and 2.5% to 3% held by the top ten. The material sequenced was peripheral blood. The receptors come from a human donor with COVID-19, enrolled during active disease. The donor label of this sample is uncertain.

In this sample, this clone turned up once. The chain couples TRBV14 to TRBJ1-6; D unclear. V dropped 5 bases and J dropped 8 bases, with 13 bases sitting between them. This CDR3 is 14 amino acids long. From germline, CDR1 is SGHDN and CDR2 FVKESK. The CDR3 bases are TGTGCCAGCAGCGCCGTCTCACTGGATTCACCCCTCCACTTT. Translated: CASSAVSLDSPLHF.

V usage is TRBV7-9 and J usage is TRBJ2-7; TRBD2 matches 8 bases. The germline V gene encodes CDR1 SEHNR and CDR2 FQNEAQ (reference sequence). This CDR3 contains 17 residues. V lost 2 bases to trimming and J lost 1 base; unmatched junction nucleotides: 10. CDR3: CASSLNLGGGSSYEQYF. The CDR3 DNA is TGTGCCAGCAGCTTAAATCTTGGCGGGGGGAGTTCCTACGAGCAGTACTTC. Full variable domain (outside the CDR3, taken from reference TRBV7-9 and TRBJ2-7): DTGVSQNPRHKITKRGQNVTFRCDPISEHNRLYWYRQTLGQGPEFLTYFQNEAQLEKSRLLSDRFSAERPKGSFSTLEIQRTEQGDSAMYLCASSLNLGGGSSYEQYFGPGTRLTVT.

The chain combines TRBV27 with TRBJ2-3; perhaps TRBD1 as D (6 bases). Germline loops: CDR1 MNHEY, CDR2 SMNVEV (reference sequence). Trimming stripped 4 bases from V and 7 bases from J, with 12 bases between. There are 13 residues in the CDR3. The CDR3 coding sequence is TGTGCCAGCAGTTCTATCAGGGGTTATACGCAGTATTTT. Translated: CASSSIRGYTQYF.

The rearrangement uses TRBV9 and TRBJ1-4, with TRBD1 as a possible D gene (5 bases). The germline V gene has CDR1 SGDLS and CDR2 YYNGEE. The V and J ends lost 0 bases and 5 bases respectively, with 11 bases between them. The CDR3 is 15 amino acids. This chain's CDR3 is CASSVGGALNEKLFF. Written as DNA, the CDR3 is TGTGCCAGCAGCGTAGGCGGGGCCCTGAATGAAAAACTGTTTTTT.

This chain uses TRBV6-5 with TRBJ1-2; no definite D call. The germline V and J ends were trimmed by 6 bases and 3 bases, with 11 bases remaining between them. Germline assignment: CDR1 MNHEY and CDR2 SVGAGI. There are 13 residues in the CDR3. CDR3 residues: CASRRITHYGYTF. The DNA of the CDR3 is TGTGCCAGCAGGCGCATCACTCACTATGGCTACACCTTC.

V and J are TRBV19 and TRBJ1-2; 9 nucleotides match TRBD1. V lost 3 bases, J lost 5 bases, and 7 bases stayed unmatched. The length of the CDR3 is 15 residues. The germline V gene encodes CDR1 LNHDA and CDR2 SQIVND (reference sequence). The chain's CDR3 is CASSMTGTGSYGYTF. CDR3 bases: TGTGCCAGTAGTATGACCGGGACAGGGTCTTATGGCTACACCTTC.